One and the same sample provided the 23 T cell receptor beta chains below, sequenced in a study of post-analysis software for immune sequencing data. Points from the study as a whole: Patients used about 5 TRBV segments, including TRBV5-6, TRBV5-1 and TRBV20-1, more often than controls.

No antigen is known for these receptors. Prepared libraries of TCR beta cDNA carried unique molecular identifiers. Via MiXCR, TCRdb re-called the PCR reads, giving one row per CDR3 protein. This table holds roughly 570,000 distinct CDR3 sequences, around 31% found once. What was sequenced was blood. The origin of the receptors is a girl aged 2-17 years with multiple sclerosis.

This clonotype was counted a few times. The V and J genes are TRBV5-1 and TRBJ2-4; TRBD2 is a possible D gene (6 bases). The V end was cut by 5 bases, the J end by 14 bases, with 17 bases between. This CDR3 is 12 amino acids long. Germline V gives CDR1 SGHRS, CDR2 YFSETQ. For the CDR3, the DNA is TGCGCCAGCAGTTCGACGGGGGACGGGGAGTACTTC. Amino acids: CASSSTGDGEYF.

This clonotype was observed a handful of times. V and J are TRBV28 and TRBJ2-1, with D perhaps TRBD2 (7 bases). V lost 5 bases to trimming and J lost 7 bases, with 21 bases between them. Germline CDR1 MDHEN, CDR2 SYDVKM. The CDR3 has 16 amino acids. The CDR3 nucleotides are TGTGCCAGCAGTCCCACCGGGGGGCCCTTTGGAAATGAGCAGTTCTTC. This encodes CASSPTGGPFGNEQFF.

CDR3 residues: CASSEGLARETQYF. CDR3 nucleotide sequence: TGTGCCAGCAGTGAAGGACTAGCGCGGGAGACCCAGTACTTC. The chain uses TRBV6-1 and TRBJ2-5; TRBD2 agrees at 8 bases. Per germline, CDR1 MNHNS and CDR2 SASEGT. The J segment lost 5 bases and the V segment lost 1 base, leaving 3 bases of the junction unmatched. The CDR3 covers 14 residues.

The rearrangement links TRBV11-2 to TRBJ2-1; 11 bases fit TRBD2. Germline CDR1 SGHAT, CDR2 FQNNGV. The CDR3 totals 19 residues. The V segment lost 1 base and the J segment 1 base; nucleotides outside the gene matches: 9. DNA of the CDR3: TGTGCCAGCAGCTTAGGCAGGAAGCTAGCGGGGGGTTCCTACAATGAGCAGTTCTTC. It codes for CASSLGRKLAGGSYNEQFF.

V usage is TRBV29-1 and J usage is TRBJ2-7, with D perhaps matching TRBD1 (5 bases). Gene TRBJ2-5 matches the end of the DNA better, so the J call may be wrong. This CDR3 contains 12 residues. Germline assignment: CDR1 SQVTM and CDR2 ANQGSEA. CDR3 sequence reads: CSVPTETGTQYF. CDR3 coding DNA: TGCAGCGTACCGACAGAGACCGGGACCCAGTACTTC.

The chain links TRBV11-2 to TRBJ1-1, with 7 bases aligning to TRBD1. The trim removed 5 bases at V and 9 bases at J, leaving 15 bases unmatched. Germline V lookup: CDR1 SGHAT, CDR2 FQNNGV. This CDR3 is 15 amino acids long. CDR3 sequence reads: CASSQRGGGGVKAFF. CDR3 in DNA: TGTGCCAGCAGCCAAAGGGGAGGGGGCGGGGTAAAAGCTTTCTTT.

In this sample, this clonotype turned up many times. This chain links TRBV13 with TRBJ2-1; 14 bases fit TRBD2. This CDR3 spans 14 amino acids. Germline lookup yields CDR1 PRHDT and CDR2 FYEKMQ (reference sequence). J lost 8 bases, V lost 5 bases, and 2 bases had no gene match. CDR3 sequence (DNA): TGTGCCAGCAGCCCGGGACTAGCGGGGGATGAGCAGTTCTTC. It is translated as CASSPGLAGDEQFF.

V gene TRBV9 combines with J gene TRBJ2-7; 8 bases agree with TRBD2. With 5 bases clipped from V and 7 bases from J, the junction kept 11 bases outside the gene matches. Germline V gene data show CDR1 as SGDLS and CDR2 as YYNGEE. This CDR3 region has 14 residues. CDR3 bases: TGTGCCAGCAGGTCGGGACTAGATACTGGGGAGCAGTACTTC. The encoded protein is CASRSGLDTGEQYF. Full variable domain (remainder filled in from reference TRBV9 and TRBJ2-7): DSGVTQTPKHLITATGQRVTLRCSPRSGDLSVYWYQQSLDQGLQFLIQYYNGEERAKGNILERFSAQQFPDLHSELNLSSLELGDSALYFCASRSGLDTGEQYFGPGTRLTVT.

The genes are TRBV6-6 and TRBJ2-3; TRBD1 aligns across 8 bases. The V gene's germline CDR1 is MNHNY and CDR2 SVGAGI (reference sequence). With 5 bases clipped from V and 5 bases from J, the junction kept 6 bases outside the gene matches. The CDR3 has 14 amino acids. CDR3 protein: CASSQGAQRDTQYF. The CDR3 region has the DNA TGTGCCAGCAGTCAGGGGGCGCAGCGAGATACGCAGTATTTT.

V gene TRBV25-1 combines with J gene TRBJ2-3; D ambiguous. The germline V and J ends were trimmed by 3 bases and 2 bases, with 15 bases remaining between them. The CDR3 totals 16 residues. In germline, CDR1 is MGHDK, CDR2 SYGVNS. The CDR3 protein is CASSDMEQRSTDTQYF. The CDR3 region has the DNA TGTGCCAGCAGTGATATGGAGCAGAGATCCACAGATACGCAGTATTTT.

The gene calls are TRBV9 and TRBJ2-7; a weak D match, TRBD2 (7 bases). The CDR3 totals 17 residues. In germline, CDR1 is SGDLS, CDR2 YYNGEE. V was trimmed by 4 bases and J by 6 bases, leaving 26 bases between them. The CDR3 coding sequence is TGTGCCAGCAGCTTAAGGGGGGGAGGCAGCCGACCGCTCGAGCAGTACTTC. Translating gives CASSLRGGGSRPLEQYF.

This clonotype appeared a few times. The chain uses TRBV5-1 and TRBJ1-2, with 8 bases matching TRBD1. The CDR3 consists of 15 residues. CDR1 and CDR2 (germline): SGHRS, YFSETQ. The V and J ends lost 0 bases and 4 bases, in that order; junction bases with no gene match: 5. Here the CDR3 reads CASSLVAGGPYGYTF. CDR3 in DNA: TGCGCCAGCAGCTTGGTAGCAGGGGGCCCCTATGGCTACACCTTC.

This clonotype was seen a handful of times. The chain employs TRBV4-1 and TRBJ2-5; the match to TRBD2 covers 12 bases. The CDR3 contains 18 residues. From germline, CDR1 is MGHRA and CDR2 YSYEKL. The ends lost 3 bases at V and 0 bases at J; junction bases unmatched: 8. Here the CDR3 reads CASSHRTSGAPYQETQYF. As DNA, the CDR3 is TGCGCCAGCAGCCATAGGACTAGCGGGGCCCCGTACCAAGAGACCCAGTACTTC.

The chain recombines TRBV20-1 with TRBJ1-2; D gene ambiguous. Per germline, CDR1 DFQATT and CDR2 SNEGSKA (reference sequence). Trimming took 1 base from V and 6 from J, leaving 15 bases between them. The CDR3 is 14 residues long. The CDR3, as DNA: TGCAGTGCTAGAGGGAGACAACTGAGGGATGGCTACACCTTC. It translates to CSARGRQLRDGYTF.

A few counts support this clonotype. The rearrangement links TRBV20-1 to TRBJ1-1, with D perhaps matching TRBD1 (5 bases). The CDR3 has 13 amino acids. Germline lookup yields CDR1 DFQATT and CDR2 SNEGSKA (reference sequence). V gave up 3 bases and J gave up 4 bases, with 12 bases separating them. The CDR3 nucleotides read TGCAGTGCTAGGTCCAGGGCGGGCACTGAAGCTTTCTTT. Its translation: CSARSRAGTEAFF.

The chain has TRBV24-1 and TRBJ2-1; D gene uncertain. The V gene lost 0 bases and the J gene lost 6 bases, with 8 bases spanning the gap. Germline assignment: CDR1 KGHDR and CDR2 SFDVKD. The CDR3 covers 14 residues. CDR3 DNA: TGTGCCACCAGTGATTTGCAAATCTCCAATGAGCAGTTCTTC. Its translation is CATSDLQISNEQFF.

In this sample, this clonotype turned up a few times. This chain joins TRBV7-2 and TRBJ1-2, with unresolved D. V was shortened by 7 bases and J by 4 bases, with 10 bases between the two germline ends. Germline V lookup: CDR1 SGHTA, CDR2 FQGNSA. The CDR3 length is 12 residues. CDR3 nucleotides: TGTGCCAGCACCCTTATACTCTATGGCTACACCTTC. Translating gives CASTLILYGYTF.

Only a few counts were recorded for this clonotype. V gene TRBV4-2 combines with J gene TRBJ2-1; 7 bases align to TRBD2. CDR1 is LGHNA, CDR2 YNFKEQ, per germline. V dropped 4 bases and J dropped 4; count of bases not matched to a gene: 10. This CDR3 region has 16 residues. Here the CDR3 reads CASSPYLTGGYNEQFF. In DNA form, the CDR3 reads TGTGCCAGCAGCCCCTACCTCACCGGGGGGTACAATGAGCAGTTCTTC.

In this sample, this clonotype turned up a few times. The gene calls are TRBV10-3 and TRBJ1-1; TRBD1 is a possible D gene (5 bases). Germline CDR1 is ENHRY and CDR2 is SYGVKD. V was clipped by 2 bases and J by 1 base, with 11 bases between them. The CDR3 runs 15 residues. The chain's CDR3 is CAISEGWGSNTEAFF. The CDR3 nucleotides read TGTGCCATCAGTGAGGGATGGGGGTCGAACACTGAAGCTTTCTTT.

In this sample, this clonotype turned up a few times. V usage is TRBV5-6 and J usage is TRBJ1-2; D is possibly TRBD1 (6 bases). The germline V gene has CDR1 SGHDT and CDR2 YYEEEE. The V end was cut by 1 base, the J end by 8 bases, with 9 bases between. This CDR3 has 12 amino acids. CDR3 residues: CASSLTGHGYTF. CDR3 in DNA: TGTGCCAGCAGCTTGACAGGGCACGGCTACACCTTC.

The chain joins TRBV18 to TRBJ1-2; D is possibly TRBD1 (5 bases). The CDR3 runs to 14 residues. V was shortened by 4 bases and J by 6 bases, with 15 bases between the two germline ends. CDR1 and CDR2 from the germline V gene are KGHSH and LQKENI. The CDR3 nucleotides are TGTGCCAGCTCACGTTCGCAGGGAGGGGATGGCTACACCTTC. Its protein product is CASSRSQGGDGYTF. Combining the CDR3 with reference TRBV18 and TRBJ1-2 gives the whole variable domain NAGVMQNPRHLVRRRGQEARLRCSPMKGHSHVYWYRQLPEEGLKFMVYLQKENIIDESGMPKERFSAEFPKEGPSILRIQQVVRGDSAAYFCASSRSQGGDGYTFGSGTRLTVV.

In its sample, this clonotype was seen a few times. J is TRBJ2-5 and V is TRBV5-1; D unclear. This CDR3 has 15 amino acids. V was trimmed by 0 bases and J by 3 bases, leaving 12 bases between them. Germline CDR1 SGHRS, CDR2 YFSETQ. The CDR3 DNA reads TGCGCCAGCAGCTTGGAAGTGGCTAGTGAAGAGACCCAGTACTTC. This sequence encodes CASSLEVASEETQYF.

This clonotype has ten or more counts. The genes are TRBV29-1 and TRBJ1-5, with D perhaps matching TRBD1 (6 bases). Germline V gene sequence: CDR1 SQVTM, CDR2 ANQGSEA. V was cut by 4 bases and J by 3 bases, with 10 bases left in between. The CDR3 has 13 amino acids. The CDR3 spells CSVAQGLNQPQHF. The CDR3 DNA sequence: TGCAGCGTTGCCCAGGGGCTCAATCAGCCCCAGCATTTT.